These T cell receptor beta chains were read from a single sample in a study of shared clonotypes between healthy human individuals. This table comes from immunoSEQ multiplex PCR, and its TCRdb copy is limited to in-frame clones, with some not included. The sample has fewer than 650,000 clones; 70% to 80% are singletons. Sample: PBMCs. Receptors originate from a middle-aged woman in good health. Some clones in this sample may be carry-over from other donors' samples. The CDR3 runs from the conserved cysteine through the conserved F or W. Fields, in order: V gene, CDR3 protein.

>TRBV10-3
CAIREQSGYNEQFF
>TRBV4-3
CASSPRVVIGTDTQYF
>TRBV19
CASTKEGFAYEQYF
>TRBV10-3
CAISVRAGGNEQYF
>TRBV11-2
CASSSTTGVVQPQHF
>TRBV7-9
CASSLGGRANTGELFF
>TRBV7-8
CASSLRDLLAGVYEQYF
>TRBV9
CASSPRDTRGSGANVLTF
>TRBV4-2
CASSPAGHYEQYF
>TRBV9
CASSVVSGEKLFF
>TRBV5-5
CASSLEWGTEAFF
>TRBV7-3
CASSLRGTSGSTDTQYF
>TRBV19
CASSPLPPGLAYNEQFF
>TRBV4-1
CASSPSGRLYEQYF
>TRBV9
CASSATTSQETQYF
>TRBV7-8
CASSLLLAGVDTQYF
>TRBV21-1
CASSKRRGRGHVSNQPQHF
>TRBV4-3
CASSGRTRATNEKLFF
>TRBV4-2
CASSQADGTGRWEQFF
>TRBV6-7
CASSYSIILDSLYGYTF
>TRBV6-1
CASSEGAGGRETQYF
>TRBV7-9
CASSSRTGEETQYF
>TRBV6-5
CASSYRGQSSYEQYF
>TRBV5-1
CASSLTGLAGTDTQYF
>TRBV4-3
CASSQRDRGTTDTQYF
>TRBV9
CATGPFLGSGELFF
>TRBV5-4
CASSLEGVPYNEQFF
>TRBV19
CASSSLGGNQPQHF
>TRBV18
CASSPRTAALYEQYF
>TRBV4-2
CASSQGSGGRSGETQYF
>TRBV18
CASSGSFWNEQFF
>TRBV19
CASSLDPIEKLFF
>TRBV11-2
CASSLTIRTGTPYEQYF
>TRBV5-1
CASSLRDRGSEAFF
>TRBV6-1
CASSDMVASTDTQYF
>TRBV18
CASSSLAGGSNTGELFF
>TRBV7-9
CASSLGYSNEKLFF
>TRBV4-3
CASSQEGNTGELFF
>TRBV5-1
CASSLLAVRGQETRYF
>TRBV2
CASKPRAYEQYF
>TRBV29-1
CSVVVTMNTEAFF
>TRBV12-2
CAGLTGGVGLRNEQFF
>TRBV19
CASSLLQVSGEQFF
>TRBV10-1
CASSERPGRSSYNEQFF
>TRBV11-2
CASSAETLAGVSETQYF
>TRBV6-5
CASSYSFSTEAFF
>TRBV7-9
CASSLDRDGYTF
>TRBV28
CASSLITTYSNQPQHF
>TRBV7-9
CASSLVFGQLNTGELFF
>TRBV27
CASSLFAVGTNTGELFF
>TRBV10-3
CATGQVSYNEQFF
>TRBV5-8
CASSLVASGRTDTQYF
>TRBV30
CAWKSGGGYEQYF
>TRBV15
CATSSNPATNEKLFF
>TRBV7-9
CASSLTSGTTDTQYF
>TRBV7-8
CASSIGPPSGNTIYF
>TRBV18
CASSQTTSQNTGELFF